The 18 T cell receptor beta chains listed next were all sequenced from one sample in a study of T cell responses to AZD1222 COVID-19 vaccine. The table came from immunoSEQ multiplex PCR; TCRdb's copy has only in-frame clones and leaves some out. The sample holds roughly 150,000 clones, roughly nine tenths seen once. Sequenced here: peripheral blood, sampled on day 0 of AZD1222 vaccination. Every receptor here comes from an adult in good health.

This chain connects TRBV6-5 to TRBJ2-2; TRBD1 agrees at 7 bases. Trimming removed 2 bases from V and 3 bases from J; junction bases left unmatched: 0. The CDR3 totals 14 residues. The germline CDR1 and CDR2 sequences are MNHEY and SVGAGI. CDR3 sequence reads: CASSYGTDTGELFF. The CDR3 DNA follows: TGTGCCAGCAGTTACGGGACAGACACCGGGGAGCTGTTTTTT.

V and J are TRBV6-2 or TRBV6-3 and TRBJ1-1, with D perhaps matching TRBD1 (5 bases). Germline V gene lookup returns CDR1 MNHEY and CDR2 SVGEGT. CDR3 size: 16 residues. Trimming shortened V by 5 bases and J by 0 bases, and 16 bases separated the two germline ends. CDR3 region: CASSTRGKALNTEAFF. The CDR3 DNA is TGTGCCAGCAGTACCCGGGGCAAGGCCCTGAACACTGAAGCTTTCTTT.

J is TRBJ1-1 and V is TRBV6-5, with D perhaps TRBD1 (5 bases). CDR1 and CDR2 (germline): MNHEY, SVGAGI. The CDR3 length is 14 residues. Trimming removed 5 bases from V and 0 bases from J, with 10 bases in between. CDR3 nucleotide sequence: TGTGCCAGCAGTCTCCTGACAGTGAACACTGAAGCTTTCTTT. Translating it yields CASSLLTVNTEAFF.

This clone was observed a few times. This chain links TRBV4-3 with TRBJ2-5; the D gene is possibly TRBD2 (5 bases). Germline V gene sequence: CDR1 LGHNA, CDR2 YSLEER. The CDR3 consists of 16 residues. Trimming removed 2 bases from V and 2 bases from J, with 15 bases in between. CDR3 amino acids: CASSQNPPGSQETQYF. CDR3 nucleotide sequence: TGCGCCAGCAGCCAAAATCCCCCGGGATCTCAAGAGACCCAGTACTTC.

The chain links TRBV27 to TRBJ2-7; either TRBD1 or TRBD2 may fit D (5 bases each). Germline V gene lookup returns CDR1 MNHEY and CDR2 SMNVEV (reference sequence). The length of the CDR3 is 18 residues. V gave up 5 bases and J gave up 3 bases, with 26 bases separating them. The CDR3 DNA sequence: TGTGCCAGCAGTGGACTGTTATCAGGGCTGAAGGAGAGCTACGAGCAGTACTTC. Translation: CASSGLLSGLKESYEQYF.

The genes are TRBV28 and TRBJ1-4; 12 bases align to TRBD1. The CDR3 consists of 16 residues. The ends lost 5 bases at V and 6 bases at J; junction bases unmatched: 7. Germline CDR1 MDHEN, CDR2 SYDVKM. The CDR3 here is CASSDGDRGRYEKLFF. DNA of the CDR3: TGTGCCAGCAGTGACGGGGACAGGGGGCGCTATGAAAAACTGTTTTTT.

The DNA of the CDR3 is TGTGCCAGCAGTAAAGGACAGGGAATTCTTCAGCCCCAGCATTTT. Protein: CASSKGQGILQPQHF. V usage is TRBV28 and J usage is TRBJ1-5; the match to TRBD1 covers 8 bases. V trimming: 5 bases; J trimming: 6 bases; junction bases outside the gene matches: 9. This CDR3 contains 15 residues. The V gene's germline CDR1 is MDHEN and CDR2 SYDVKM. Using reference TRBV28 and TRBJ1-5 for the parts outside the CDR3, the full variable domain is DVKVTQSSRYLVKRTGEKVFLECVQDMDHENMFWYRQDPGLGLRLIYFSYDVKMKEKGDIPEGYSVSREKKERFSLILESASTNQTSMYLCASSKGQGILQPQHFGDGTRLSIL.

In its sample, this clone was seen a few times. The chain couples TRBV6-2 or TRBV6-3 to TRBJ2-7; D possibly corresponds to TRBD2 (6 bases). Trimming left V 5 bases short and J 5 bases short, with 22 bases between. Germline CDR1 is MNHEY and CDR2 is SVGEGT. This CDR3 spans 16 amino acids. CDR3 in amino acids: CASSRGKTGVGDEQYF. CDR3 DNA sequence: TGTGCCAGCAGTAGGGGTAAAACGGGAGTGGGCGACGAGCAGTACTTC.

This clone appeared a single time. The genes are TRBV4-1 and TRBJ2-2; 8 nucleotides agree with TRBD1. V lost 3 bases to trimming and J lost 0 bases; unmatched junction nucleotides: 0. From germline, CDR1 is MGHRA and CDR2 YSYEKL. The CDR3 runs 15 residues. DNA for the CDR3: TGCGCCAGCAGCCAGACAGGGGCGAACACCGGGGAGCTGTTTTTT. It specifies CASSQTGANTGELFF.

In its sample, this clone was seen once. DNA for the CDR3: TGTGCCACCAGTGACACCGACAGGGGCTATGGCTACACCTTC. Its protein product is CATSDTDRGYGYTF. This chain links TRBV24-1 with TRBJ1-2; 8 bases agree with TRBD1. This CDR3 has 14 residues. The V segment lost 4 bases and the J segment 4 bases; nucleotides outside the gene matches: 4. Germline CDR1 KGHDR, CDR2 SFDVKD.

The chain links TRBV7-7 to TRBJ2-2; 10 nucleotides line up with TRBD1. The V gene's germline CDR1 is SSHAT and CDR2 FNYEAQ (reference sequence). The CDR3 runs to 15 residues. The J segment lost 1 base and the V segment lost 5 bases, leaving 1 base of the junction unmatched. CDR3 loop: CASSRTGGNTGELFF. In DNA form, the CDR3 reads TGTGCCAGCAGCCGGACAGGGGGGAACACCGGGGAGCTGTTTTTT.

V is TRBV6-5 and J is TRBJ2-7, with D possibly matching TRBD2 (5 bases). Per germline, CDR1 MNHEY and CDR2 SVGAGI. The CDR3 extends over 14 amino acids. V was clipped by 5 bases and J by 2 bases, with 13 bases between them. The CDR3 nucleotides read TGTGCCAGCAGTAGATTAGCGTTACCCTACGAGCAGTACTTC. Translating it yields CASSRLALPYEQYF.

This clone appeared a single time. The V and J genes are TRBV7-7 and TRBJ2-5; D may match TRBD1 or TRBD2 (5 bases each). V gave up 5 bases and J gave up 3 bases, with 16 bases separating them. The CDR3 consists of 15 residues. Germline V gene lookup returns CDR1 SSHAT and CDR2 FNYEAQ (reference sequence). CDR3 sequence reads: CASSPQAGTEETQYF. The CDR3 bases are TGTGCCAGCAGCCCCCAGGCCGGGACCGAAGAGACCCAGTACTTC. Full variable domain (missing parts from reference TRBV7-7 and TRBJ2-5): GAGVSQSPRYKVTKRGQDVTLRCDPISSHATLYWYQQALGQGPEFLTYFNYEAQPDKSGLPSDRFSAERPEGSISTLTIQRTEQRDSAMYRCASSPQAGTEETQYFGPGTRLLVL.

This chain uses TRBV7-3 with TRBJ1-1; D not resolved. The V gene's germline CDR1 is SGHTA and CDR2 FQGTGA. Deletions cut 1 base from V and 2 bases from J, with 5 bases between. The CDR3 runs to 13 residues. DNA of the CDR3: TGTGCCAGCAGCTTAAATAGCAACACTGAAGCTTTCTTT. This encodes CASSLNSNTEAFF.

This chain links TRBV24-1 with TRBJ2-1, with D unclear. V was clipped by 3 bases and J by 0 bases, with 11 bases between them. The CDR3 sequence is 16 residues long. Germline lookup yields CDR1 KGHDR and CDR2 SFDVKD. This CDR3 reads CATSDSFESSYNEQFF. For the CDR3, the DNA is TGTGCCACCAGTGATAGCTTTGAGAGCTCCTACAATGAGCAGTTCTTC.

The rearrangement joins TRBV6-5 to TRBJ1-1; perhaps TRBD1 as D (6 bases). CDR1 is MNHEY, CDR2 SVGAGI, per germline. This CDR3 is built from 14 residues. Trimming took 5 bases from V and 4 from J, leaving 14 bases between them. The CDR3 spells CASSTYRVGTEAFF. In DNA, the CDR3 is TGTGCCAGCAGTACATACAGGGTCGGCACTGAAGCTTTCTTT.

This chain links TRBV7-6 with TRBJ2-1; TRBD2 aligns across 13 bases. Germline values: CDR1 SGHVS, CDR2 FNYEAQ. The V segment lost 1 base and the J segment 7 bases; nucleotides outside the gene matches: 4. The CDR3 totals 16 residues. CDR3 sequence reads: CASSLGLAGGGNEQFF. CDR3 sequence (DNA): TGTGCCAGCAGCTTAGGACTAGCGGGAGGAGGAAATGAGCAGTTCTTC.

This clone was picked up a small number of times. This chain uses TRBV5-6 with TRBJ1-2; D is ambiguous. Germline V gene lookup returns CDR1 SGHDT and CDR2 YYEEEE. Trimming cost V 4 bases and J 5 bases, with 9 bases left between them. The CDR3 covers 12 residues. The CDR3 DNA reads TGTGCCAGCAGCGCGACGGAGTATGGCTACACCTTC. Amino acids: CASSATEYGYTF.